These 17 T cell receptor beta chains were all obtained from the same sample, sequenced in a study of CD8 T cells in Susac syndrome. When the RNA was reverse transcribed, random hexamers were used with an input of roughly 0.45 to 1 ug. TCRdb analysed the immunoSEQ multiplex PCR reads with MiXCR anew, one entry per CDR3 protein. Counted here are approximately 300,000 distinct CDR3 sequences, about 91% occurring once; the ten biggest clones make up around 0.2%. Specimen: CD8+ T cells from PBMCs. The receptors here all came from a human donor with multiple sclerosis.

The chain uses TRBV9 and TRBJ1-2; TRBD1 matches 7 bases. The germline gives CDR1 SGDLS, CDR2 YYNGEE. This CDR3 has 17 residues. V was pared by 3 bases and J by 1 base, with 12 bases of the junction left unmatched. The CDR3 reads CASSAGTAREFNYGYTF. The CDR3 bases are TGTGCCAGCAGCGCGGGGACAGCCCGAGAATTTAACTATGGCTACACCTTC.

The chain couples TRBV4-1 to TRBJ2-2; 8 nucleotides match TRBD2. Germline CDR1 MGHRA, CDR2 YSYEKL. V shed 2 bases, J shed 6 bases, and the junction held 11 bases outside the gene matches. The CDR3 contains 17 residues. This CDR3 reads CASSQPGGAGESGELFF. The CDR3, as DNA: TGCGCCAGCAGCCAACCCGGGGGAGCGGGAGAATCCGGGGAGCTGTTTTTT.

This chain uses TRBV27 with TRBJ2-2, with 8 nucleotides matching TRBD2. CDR1 and CDR2 from the germline V gene are MNHEY and SMNVEV (reference sequence). V lost 2 bases, J lost 4 bases, and 9 bases stayed unmatched. This CDR3 is built from 17 residues. The CDR3, as DNA: TGTGCCAGCAGTTTAAGCGCCGGGAGGGCCGTCACCGGGGAGCTGTTTTTT. It translates to CASSLSAGRAVTGELFF.

The CDR3 coding sequence is TGTGCCAGCAGCGTACCGGGACAGGGGCCTCCTGGCTATGGCTACACCTTC. Amino acids: CASSVPGQGPPGYGYTF. The chain combines TRBV5-4 with TRBJ1-2; 10 nucleotides align to TRBD1. The CDR3 contains 17 residues. Unmatched junction bases numbered 13, after V lost 4 bases and J lost 4 bases. The germline V gene has CDR1 SGHNT and CDR2 YYREEE (reference sequence).

The chain uses TRBV11-3 and TRBJ2-5, with 8 nucleotides matching TRBD2. The germline V gene encodes CDR1 SGHNT and CDR2 YENEEA. With 10 bases clipped from V and 2 bases from J, the junction kept 3 bases outside the gene matches. This CDR3 has 12 residues. The CDR3 region is CAIPGGQETQYF. The CDR3 DNA sequence: TGTGCCATCCCGGGGGGGCAAGAGACCCAGTACTTC.

This chain connects TRBV21-1 to TRBJ1-5; the table's D gene call, TRBD1, was not cross checked with the DNA. TRBV21-1 is marked as a pseudogene. This CDR3 region has 15 residues. The CDR3 region is CASSKGTIFKGPQHF. The CDR3 bases are TGTGCCAGCAGCAAAGGGACAATTTTCAAGGGGCCCCAGCATTTT.

V usage is TRBV12-3 or TRBV12-4 and J usage is TRBJ1-5; no firm D call. V was trimmed by 3 bases and J by 2 bases, leaving 8 bases between them. The CDR3 runs to 14 residues. For the CDR3, the DNA is TGTGCCAGCAGTTTGGCGGCCGGCAATCAGCCCCAGCATTTT. Encoded protein: CASSLAAGNQPQHF.

The gene calls are TRBV4-2 and TRBJ1-4; 11 bases match TRBD1. This CDR3 comprises 17 residues. The J segment lost 0 bases and the V segment lost 4 bases, leaving 4 bases of the junction unmatched. Germline assignment: CDR1 LGHNA and CDR2 YNFKEQ. Here the CDR3 DNA reads TGTGCCAGCAGCCTACCGGGACAGGGGGCAACTAATGAAAAACTGTTTTTT. It translates to CASSLPGQGATNEKLFF.

V is TRBV2 and J is TRBJ2-4; TRBD2 aligns across 11 bases. From germline, CDR1 is SNHLY and CDR2 FYNNEI. The CDR3 runs 19 residues. Trimming at V came to 8 bases and at J to 1 base, leaving 16 bases not matched to a gene. The CDR3: CASRSIAGGKNIAKNIQYF. The CDR3 region has the DNA TGTGCCAGCCGAAGCATAGCGGGGGGGAAAAATATCGCCAAAAACATTCAGTACTTC.

The genes are TRBV6-2 or TRBV6-3 and TRBJ2-7; the D gene is possibly TRBD1 (5 bases). Trimming removed 0 bases from V and 1 base from J, with 10 bases in between. The CDR3 sequence is 15 residues long. CDR1 and CDR2 from the germline V gene are MNHEY and SVGEGT. CDR3 nucleotide sequence: TGTGCCAGCAGTTACTCGATAGGGGATTCCTACGAGCAGTACTTC. This sequence encodes CASSYSIGDSYEQYF.

The chain uses TRBV11-1 and TRBJ2-2, with a weak D call TRBD1 (6 bases). Germline CDR1 and CDR2: SGHAT and FQDESV (reference sequence). Trimming cost V 2 bases and J 7 bases, with 14 bases left between them. The length of the CDR3 is 15 residues. For the CDR3, the DNA is TGTGCCAGCAGCTTACTTCAGGGGCTGAGCGGGGAGCTGTTTTTT. Translated: CASSLLQGLSGELFF.

The V call is TRBV30, the J call TRBJ2-2; unclear D gene. Trimming took off 0 bases at V and 3 bases at J, with 11 bases between the two ends. The germline V gene encodes CDR1 GTSNPN and CDR2 SVGIG (reference sequence). The CDR3 length is 15 residues. The DNA of the CDR3 is TGTGCCTGGAGTGTACCTGCCTCGGACACCGGGGAGCTGTTTTTT. Residues: CAWSVPASDTGELFF.

The CDR3 nucleotides are TGTGCCAGCAGTTTTAGTGTCGGGTCCGAGCAGTACTTC. It encodes CASSFSVGSEQYF. This rearrangement joins TRBV12-3 or TRBV12-4 to TRBJ2-7; D is ambiguous. This CDR3 contains 13 residues. Trimming left V 3 bases short and J 6 bases short, with 12 bases between.

The chain uses TRBV19 and TRBJ2-7; a weak D match, TRBD2 (6 bases). This CDR3 comprises 16 residues. Between the trimmed V and J ends, which lost 6 bases and 4 bases, there was a span of 22 bases. The germline V gene has CDR1 LNHDA and CDR2 SQIVND (reference sequence). In DNA, the CDR3 is TGTGCCAGTAGGGCGTTACGGGACTCGACTTCTTACGAGCAGTACTTC. This gives the protein CASRALRDSTSYEQYF. Supplemented by reference TRBV19 and TRBJ2-7, the full variable domain reads DGGITQSPKYLFRKEGQNVTLSCEQNLNHDAMYWYRQDPGQGLRLIYYSQIVNDFQKGDIAEGYSVSREKKESFPLTVTSAQKNPTAFYLCASRALRDSTSYEQYFGPGTRLTVT.

The V and J genes are TRBV4-3 and TRBJ2-7; 9 bases are a match to TRBD2. CDR1 is LGHNA, CDR2 YSLEER, per germline. This CDR3 comprises 15 residues. With V trimmed by 3 bases and J by 2 bases, 5 bases remained unmatched. The DNA for the CDR3 is TGCGCCAGCAGCCACCTAGCGGGGACCCCCTACGAGCAGTACTTC. Amino acids: CASSHLAGTPYEQYF.

This clonotype was detected once. The rearrangement links TRBV14 to TRBJ2-5; 7 positions agree with TRBD2. Germline V gives CDR1 SGHDN, CDR2 FVKESK. Unmatched junction bases numbered 7, after V lost 6 bases and J lost 0 bases. The CDR3 has 15 residues. The DNA for the CDR3 is TGTGCCAGCAGGCCGGGACTATTCAACCAAGAGACCCAGTACTTC. Translation gives CASRPGLFNQETQYF.

The J gene is TRBJ1-2, the V gene TRBV18; D is unresolved. There are 15 residues in the CDR3. Germline values: CDR1 KGHSH, CDR2 LQKENI. Trimming cost V 3 bases and J 0 bases, with 11 bases left between them. The CDR3 DNA reads as TGTGCCAGCTCACCCTTCAAGTCTCCTAACTATGGCTACACCTTC. Translated: CASSPFKSPNYGYTF.